The source of this TCR beta chain is a study of T cell repertoires in cytomegalovirus infection. Study context: Selection of CMV epitopes for the study included recently identified HLA-C-restricted and well-studied HLA-B-restricted ones. Public signatures in TCR beta pointed to CMV infection and matching HLA type.

MiXCR, applied by TCRdb to the reads, yields one record per CDR3 protein. Among some 480,000 distinct CDR3 sequences, 25% to 35% were seen once, and the ten largest hold about 17%. A few counts support this clonotype. Its antigen is undetermined. General study points: Dominant in the ex vivo response were TCR beta clonotypes restricted by HLA-C and specific for CMV.

J lost 4 bases, V lost 0 bases, and 12 bases had no gene match. Germline values: CDR1 SGHVS, CDR2 FNYEAQ. CDR3 length equals 19 residues. The origin of this receptor is a human donor in good health (CMV status not recorded). Some clones in this sample may be carry-over from other donors' samples. The V gene is TRBV7-6, the J gene TRBJ2-2; 9 bases are a match to TRBD1. Sequenced material: cultured PBMCs, taken from culture after CMV antigen stimulation. In DNA, the CDR3 is TGTGCCAGCAGCTTAGCGTCCGACAGGGGGATTCGGGGCACCGGGGAGCTGTTTTTT. This encodes CASSLASDRGIRGTGELFF.